This T cell receptor (beta chain) was found in a study of blood T cells in healthy people across ages. Regarding the study as a whole: In long-lived donors, naive CD4+ cell counts and diversity exceeded those of aged donors.

The amount of total RNA extracted per sample was at least 6 micrograms. This clonotype was counted ten times or more. Antigen: not known. Then a second PCR, running roughly 7 to 11 cycles, was carried out with a sample-barcoded 5' primer and a J-beta primer mix. Each cDNA was tagged by a template-switch adaptor containing 12 random nucleotides. TCRdb used MiXCR to reprocess the 5' RACE reads, holding one entry per CDR3 protein. The sample carries around 670,000 distinct CDR3 sequences, under 30% recorded once. The CDR3 sequence is 14 residues long. V lost 0 bases, J lost 5 bases, and 8 bases lay in between. CDR1 is SGHTA, CDR2 FQGTGA, per germline.

This chain links TRBV7-3 with TRBJ2-1, with D maybe TRBD2 (6 bases). The sequence derives from a woman aged 80 or over in good health. The sequenced sample consisted of blood. CDR3 coding DNA: TGTGCCAGCAGCTTAACGGGGGGTCACAATGAGCAGTTCTTC. It translates to CASSLTGGHNEQFF.